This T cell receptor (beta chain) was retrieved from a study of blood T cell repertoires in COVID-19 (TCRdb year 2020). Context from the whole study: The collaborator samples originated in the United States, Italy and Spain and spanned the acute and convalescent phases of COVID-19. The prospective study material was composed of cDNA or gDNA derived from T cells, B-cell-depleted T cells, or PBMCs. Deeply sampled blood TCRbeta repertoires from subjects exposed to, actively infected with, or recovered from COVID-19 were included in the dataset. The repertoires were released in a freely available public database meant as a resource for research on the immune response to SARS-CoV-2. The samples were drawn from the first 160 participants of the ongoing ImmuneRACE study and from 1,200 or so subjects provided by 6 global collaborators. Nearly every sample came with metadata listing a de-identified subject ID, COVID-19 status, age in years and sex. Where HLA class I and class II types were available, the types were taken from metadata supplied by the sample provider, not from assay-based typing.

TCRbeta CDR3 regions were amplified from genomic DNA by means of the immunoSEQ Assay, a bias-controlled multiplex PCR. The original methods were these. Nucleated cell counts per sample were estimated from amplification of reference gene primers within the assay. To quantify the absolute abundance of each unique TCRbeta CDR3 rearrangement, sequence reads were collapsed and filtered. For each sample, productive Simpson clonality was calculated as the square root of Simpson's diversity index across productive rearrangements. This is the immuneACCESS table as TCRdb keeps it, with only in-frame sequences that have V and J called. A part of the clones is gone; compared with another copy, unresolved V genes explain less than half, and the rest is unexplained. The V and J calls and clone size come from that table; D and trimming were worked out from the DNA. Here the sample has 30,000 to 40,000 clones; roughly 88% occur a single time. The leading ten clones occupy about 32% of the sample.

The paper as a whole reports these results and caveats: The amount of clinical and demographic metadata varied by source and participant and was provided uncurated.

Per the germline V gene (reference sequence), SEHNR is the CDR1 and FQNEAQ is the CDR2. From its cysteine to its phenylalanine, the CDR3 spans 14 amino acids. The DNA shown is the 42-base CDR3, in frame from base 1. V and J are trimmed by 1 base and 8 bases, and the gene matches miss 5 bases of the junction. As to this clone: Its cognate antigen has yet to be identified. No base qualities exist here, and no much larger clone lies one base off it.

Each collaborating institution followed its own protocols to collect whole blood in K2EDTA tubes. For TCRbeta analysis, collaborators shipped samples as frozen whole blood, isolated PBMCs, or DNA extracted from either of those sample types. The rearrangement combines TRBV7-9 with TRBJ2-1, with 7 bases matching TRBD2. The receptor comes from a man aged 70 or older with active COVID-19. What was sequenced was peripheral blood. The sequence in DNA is TGTGCCAGCAGCTTAGGGACTAGGTCTCATGAGCAGTTCTTC. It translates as CASSLGTRSHEQFF.